Below are 23 T cell receptor beta chains sequenced from a single sample in a study of blood T cells in healthy people across ages. The authors ran a second PCR of about 6 to 11 cycles using a sample-barcoded 5' primer and a J-beta primer mix. TCRdb reanalysed the 5' RACE reads using MiXCR and keeps one entry per CDR3 protein. The table includes some 900,000 distinct CDR3 sequences, about 44% detected once. What was sequenced was blood. Receptors originate from a young man in good health.

The chain links TRBV20-1 to TRBJ1-2; TRBD1 aligns across 7 bases. CDR3 length: 16 residues. V was pared by 4 bases and J by 1 base, with 12 bases of the junction left unmatched. Germline loops: CDR1 DFQATT, CDR2 SNEGSKA (reference sequence). The CDR3 DNA follows: TGCAGTGCTAAGACCGGGGGACAGCTCTATAACTATGGCTACACCTTC. Encoded protein: CSAKTGGQLYNYGYTF.

The V call is TRBV12-3 or TRBV12-4, the J call TRBJ2-5; 8 bases match TRBD2. The V gene end was trimmed by 7 bases and the J gene end by 11 bases; junction bases not matched to a gene: 18. There are 15 residues in the CDR3. This CDR3 reads CASTPGSGGYNEQYF. CDR3 bases: TGTGCCAGCACCCCGGGGAGCGGGGGCTACAATGAGCAGTACTTC.

This rearrangement joins TRBV19 to TRBJ2-7, with 8 bases matching TRBD2. The CDR3 loop spans 14 amino acids. Germline assignment: CDR1 LNHDA and CDR2 SQIVND (reference sequence). V was pared by 3 bases and J by 4 bases, with 5 bases of the junction left unmatched. The CDR3 DNA follows: TGTGCCAGTAGTATCGACCAGCGGGGGTACGAGCAGTACTTC. This translates into CASSIDQRGYEQYF.

This chain uses TRBV5-4 with TRBJ2-3, with D unresolved. The CDR3 length is 14 residues. CDR1 SGHNT and CDR2 YYREEE come from the germline V gene (reference sequence). The V end lost 4 bases, the J end lost 3 bases, and 12 bases lay between the germline ends. CDR3 sequence reads: CASSGPSPTDTQYF. The CDR3 region has the DNA TGTGCCAGCAGCGGCCCTTCTCCGACAGATACGCAGTATTTT.

This clonotype was seen repeatedly, ten times or more. The V gene is TRBV28, the J gene TRBJ2-1; D not certain. With 5 bases removed from V and 3 bases from J, the gap between germline ends came to 14 bases. Germline CDR1 is MDHEN and CDR2 is SYDVKM. This CDR3 spans 15 amino acids. In DNA, the CDR3 is TGTGCCAGCAGTGGAATGGCCCTCAACTACAATGAGCAGTTCTTC. It codes for CASSGMALNYNEQFF.

The chain is built from TRBV6-4 and TRBJ2-2; TRBD2 is a possible D gene (5 bases). Trimming pared 2 bases from V and 11 bases from J, leaving 12 bases between. The CDR3 has 13 amino acids. Germline V gene sequence: CDR1 MRHNA, CDR2 SNTAGT. The CDR3 DNA reads TGTGCCAGCAGTGACGTGGCGGGTTTTGAGCTGTTTTTT. Its translation is CASSDVAGFELFF.

The table lists this clonotype with many counts. The V call is TRBV20-1, the J call TRBJ2-5; 8 nucleotides match TRBD1. The length of the CDR3 is 14 residues. The V gene's germline CDR1 is DFQATT and CDR2 SNEGSKA (reference sequence). V gave up 3 bases and J gave up 1 base; unmatched junction bases: 4. The CDR3 protein is CSAREGQAQETQYF. CDR3 nucleotides: TGCAGTGCTAGGGAGGGACAGGCCCAAGAGACCCAGTACTTC.

This clonotype was seen a few times. CDR3 loop: CASSDTTGNVVTQYF. Written as DNA, the CDR3 is TGCGCCAGCAGCGACACAACAGGGAATGTTGTAACCCAGTACTTC. The chain has TRBV5-1 and TRBJ2-5; possible D gene TRBD1, 6 bases. The V gene's germline CDR1 is SGHRS and CDR2 YFSETQ. Trimming cost V 4 bases and J 8 bases, with 21 bases left between them. The CDR3 contains 15 residues.

The gene calls are TRBV7-9 and TRBJ1-6; D call uncertain. CDR1 and CDR2 (germline): SEHNR, FQNEAQ (reference sequence). V gave up 5 bases and J gave up 7 bases, with 12 bases separating them. The CDR3 extends over 14 amino acids. CDR3 nucleotides: TGTGCCAGCAGCCCGACTGAGGCGAATTCACCCCTCCACTTT. Its protein is CASSPTEANSPLHF.

This clonotype showed up many times. The chain carries TRBV2 and TRBJ1-4; D might be TRBD1 (6 bases). Per the germline V gene, CDR1 is SNHLY and CDR2 is FYNNEI. Trimming removed 4 bases at V and 5 bases at J, with 8 bases between. The CDR3 sequence is 13 residues long. CDR3 nucleotide sequence: TGTGCCAGCAGTGGGAGGGGGAATGAAAAACTGTTTTTT. It encodes CASSGRGNEKLFF.

This clonotype was recorded at least ten times. V gene TRBV6-2 or TRBV6-3 combines with J gene TRBJ1-1, with D hard to call. This CDR3 comprises 14 residues. Germline assignment: CDR1 MNHEY and CDR2 SVGEGT. Trimming removed 0 bases from V and 1 base from J, with 6 bases in between. CDR3 sequence: CASSYSSENTEAFF. The CDR3 DNA sequence: TGTGCCAGCAGTTACTCGTCCGAGAACACTGAAGCTTTCTTT.

The chain combines TRBV5-5 with TRBJ1-5; a possible D gene is TRBD1 (6 bases). This CDR3 comprises 14 residues. CDR1 SGHKS and CDR2 YYEKEE come from the germline V gene (reference sequence). V dropped 4 bases and J dropped 7 bases, with 15 bases sitting between them. In DNA form, the CDR3 reads TGTGCCAGCAGCCTAGAGTGGGGGCAGCAGCCCCAGCATTTT. Protein: CASSLEWGQQPQHF.

V and J are TRBV5-1 and TRBJ2-5; D may be TRBD1 (5 bases). Germline V gene lookup returns CDR1 SGHRS and CDR2 YFSETQ. The V end lost 4 bases, the J end lost 5 bases, and 18 bases lay between the germline ends. The CDR3 totals 15 residues. The CDR3 nucleotides are TGCGCCAGCAGCCCAGGAGAGACAGCCCGGGAGACCCAGTACTTC. This translates into CASSPGETARETQYF.

This clonotype was seen repeatedly, ten times or more. The chain's CDR3 is CASSLGHSSYEQYF. The DNA of the CDR3 is TGTGCCAGCAGCTTAGGACATTCCTCCTACGAGCAGTACTTC. The chain recombines TRBV7-2 with TRBJ2-7; D call uncertain. The germline V and J ends were trimmed by 1 base and 0 bases, with 7 bases remaining between them. CDR1 and CDR2 (germline): SGHTA, FQGNSA. The CDR3 consists of 14 residues. Full variable domain (rest looked up from reference TRBV7-2 and TRBJ2-7): GAGVSQSPSNKVTEKGKDVELRCDPISGHTALYWYRQSLGQGLEFLIYFQGNSAPDKSGLPSDRFSAERTGGSVSTLTIQRTQQEDSAVYLCASSLGHSSYEQYFGPGTRLTVT.

The chain has TRBV4-2 and TRBJ2-7; perhaps TRBD2 as D (6 bases). Between the trimmed V and J ends, which lost 0 bases and 3 bases, there was a span of 15 bases. CDR3 length: 16 residues. Germline V lookup: CDR1 LGHNA, CDR2 YNFKEQ. CDR3 DNA sequence: TGTGCCAGCAGCCAAGAGTGGGCGGGGTCGTACTACGAGCAGTACTTC. It specifies CASSQEWAGSYYEQYF.

The chain recombines TRBV3-1 with TRBJ1-2; TRBD1 is a possible D gene (6 bases). Trimming cost V 5 bases and J 4 bases, with 32 bases left between them. The germline V gene has CDR1 LGHDT and CDR2 YNNKEL (reference sequence). The CDR3 has 20 residues. The CDR3 nucleotides read TGTGCCAGCAGCGTGGGAAAAGTACTCATACAGGGCGCGAAGACCTATGGCTACACCTTC. Amino acids: CASSVGKVLIQGAKTYGYTF.

The rearrangement links TRBV10-2 to TRBJ2-4; D gene unclear. V was cut by 2 bases and J by 13 bases, with 15 bases left in between. The V gene's germline CDR1 is WSHSY and CDR2 SAAADI. This CDR3 is built from 13 residues. This CDR3 is CASSESSYGLQYF. In DNA, the CDR3 is TGCGCCAGCAGTGAGAGCTCCTACGGATTGCAGTACTTC.

The sample holds a few counts of this clonotype. The rearrangement links TRBV27 to TRBJ2-3; perhaps TRBD2 as D (5 bases). This CDR3 comprises 14 residues. With 6 bases removed from V and 2 bases from J, the gap between germline ends came to 12 bases. Germline V lookup: CDR1 MNHEY, CDR2 SMNVEV (reference sequence). The CDR3 loop is CASRPGLDTDTQYF. The CDR3 region has the DNA TGTGCCAGCAGACCCGGACTTGACACAGATACGCAGTATTTT.

This clonotype was seen a single time. The chain recombines TRBV5-1 with TRBJ2-3; the D gene could be TRBD1 or TRBD2 (5 bases each). The V and J ends lost 4 bases and 4 bases respectively, with 13 bases between them. CDR1 is SGHRS and CDR2 is YFSETQ in the germline V gene. The CDR3 loop spans 14 amino acids. CDR3 nucleotide sequence: TGCGCCAGCAGCCCCACTGGGGGTCCAGATACGCAGTATTTT. Its translation: CASSPTGGPDTQYF.

CDR3 in DNA: TGTGCCAGCAGCTCCTCCGGGACAGGGTTTTTGGCCCCCCACTTT. Amino acid sequence: CASSSSGTGFLAPHF. The chain couples TRBV7-2 to TRBJ1-6; 9 positions match TRBD1. This CDR3 has 15 amino acids. Trimming took 4 bases from V and 18 from J; bases not matched to a gene: 16. Germline CDR1 is SGHTA and CDR2 is FQGNSA. Full variable domain (remainder filled in from reference TRBV7-2 and TRBJ1-6): GAGVSQSPSNKVTEKGKDVELRCDPISGHTALYWYRQSLGQGLEFLIYFQGNSAPDKSGLPSDRFSAERTGGSVSTLTIQRTQQEDSAVYLCASSSSGTGFLAPHFGNGTRLTVT.

This clonotype was detected a few times. The chain joins TRBV10-3 to TRBJ2-5; tentative D call: TRBD1 (6 bases). Trimming took off 5 bases at V and 2 bases at J, with 12 bases between the two ends. The CDR3 has 14 residues. Germline CDR1 ENHRY, CDR2 SYGVKD. The CDR3 nucleotides are TGTGCCATCAGTCGACCAGGGGCACAAGAGACCCAGTACTTC. Translated, it gives CAISRPGAQETQYF.

In this sample, this clonotype turned up once. A much larger clone lies a single base off, so this may be a read error. V and J are TRBV12-3 or TRBV12-4 and TRBJ1-2; D is undetermined. The CDR3 length is 12 residues. CDR3 bases: TGTGCCGGCAGTTTATTGCGGTATGGCTACACCTTC. Translating it yields CAGSLLRYGYTF.

The chain is built from TRBV3-1 and TRBJ2-1; a weak D match, TRBD2 (6 bases). V was trimmed by 0 bases and J by 9 bases, leaving 9 bases between them. In germline, CDR1 is LGHDT, CDR2 YNNKEL (reference sequence). The CDR3 is made up of 13 amino acids. The CDR3 is CASSQDGTSEQFF. The CDR3, as DNA: TGTGCCAGCAGCCAAGACGGGACTTCTGAGCAGTTCTTC.